The rows below give T cell receptor beta chains drawn from one sample of a study of post-analysis software for immune sequencing data. TCRdb reprocessed the PCR reads with MiXCR, giving one entry per CDR3 protein. The sample has about 540,000 distinct CDR3 sequences, around a third seen once. Sequences were obtained from blood. These receptors were collected from a girl under 18 with multiple sclerosis. Each CDR3 is given with its conserved first and last residue. D genes are given only for firm matches. Clone size appears in some rows only: once, few, many, or a class for an expanded clone.

D: NA
size: NA
J: TRBJ2-5
V: TRBV5-8
CDR3: CASSGLLQGTQYF
DNA: TGTGCCAGCAGCGGGCTTCTCCAAGGGACCCAGTACTTC

D: TRBD1
size: few
J: TRBJ2-1
V: TRBV4-1
CDR3: CASSPGQSLYNEQFF
DNA: TGCGCCAGCAGCCCGGGACAGTCCCTTTACAATGAGCAGTTCTTC

D: NA
size: NA
J: TRBJ2-7
V: TRBV7-9
CDR3: CASSSGAGAYF
DNA: TGTGCCAGCAGCTCAGGGGCCGGGGCGTACTTC

D: NA
size: NA
J: TRBJ2-7
V: TRBV5-1
CDR3: CANSLVFQGGEQYF
DNA: TGCGCCAACAGCTTGGTATTTCAGGGCGGCGAGCAGTACTTC

D: TRBD1
size: few
J: TRBJ2-5
V: TRBV12-3/TRBV12-4
CDR3: CASSYQGARSQETQYF
DNA: TGTGCCAGCAGCTACCAGGGGGCGCGTTCCCAAGAGACCCAGTACTTC

D: NA
size: NA
J: TRBJ1-2
V: TRBV12-3/TRBV12-4
CDR3: CASSFKHTIGFNYGYTF
DNA: TGTGCCAGCAGTTTTAAACACACAATAGGTTTTAACTATGGCTACACCTTC

D: NA
size: NA
J: TRBJ1-1
V: TRBV29-1
CDR3: CSVAKGLNTEAFF
DNA: TGCAGCGTTGCAAAGGGGTTGAACACTGAAGCTTTCTTT

D: NA
size: few
J: TRBJ1-4
V: TRBV20-1
CDR3: CSAVDGGSTNEKLFF
DNA: TGCAGTGCCGTGGATGGGGGAAGCACTAATGAAAAACTGTTTTTT

D: NA
size: NA
J: TRBJ2-1
V: TRBV20-1
CDR3: CSARGESYNEQFF
DNA: TGCAGTGCTAGAGGAGAAAGTTACAATGAGCAGTTCTTC

D: TRBD2
size: few
J: TRBJ2-3
V: TRBV7-8
CDR3: CASSLFLAGGADTQYF
DNA: TGTGCCAGCAGCTTGTTTCTAGCGGGGGGCGCAGATACGCAGTATTTT

D: TRBD2
size: NA
J: TRBJ2-7
V: TRBV20-1
CDR3: CSARGGKRGTYEQYF
DNA: TGCAGTGCTAGGGGGGGGAAGCGGGGGACCTACGAGCAGTACTTC

D: TRBD1
size: NA
J: TRBJ1-2
V: TRBV4-1
CDR3: CASSHPGQGRGYTF
DNA: TGCGCCAGCAGCCACCCCGGACAGGGGAGAGGCTACACCTTC

D: NA
size: NA
J: TRBJ2-3
V: TRBV4-1
CDR3: CAGSQEIRGDTQYF
DNA: TGCGCCGGCAGCCAAGAAATTCGGGGGGATACGCAGTATTTT

D: NA
size: NA
J: TRBJ2-2
V: TRBV11-2
CDR3: CASSLLGGANTGELFF
DNA: TGTGCCAGCAGCTTACTAGGGGGAGCGAACACCGGGGAGCTGTTTTTT

D: NA
size: NA
J: TRBJ1-5
V: TRBV12-3/TRBV12-4
CDR3: CASRPLDRNQPQHF
DNA: TGTGCCAGCAGACCGCTTGACAGAAATCAGCCCCAGCATTTT

D: NA
size: few
J: TRBJ1-1
V: TRBV12-3/TRBV12-4
CDR3: CASSATAGADTEAFF
DNA: TGTGCCAGCAGTGCCACGGCGGGGGCAGACACTGAAGCTTTCTTT

D: TRBD1
size: NA
J: TRBJ2-1
V: TRBV5-1
CDR3: CASSQRQGVIDEQFF
DNA: TGCGCCAGCAGCCAAAGACAGGGGGTTATTGATGAGCAGTTCTTC

D: TRBD1
size: NA
J: TRBJ1-1
V: TRBV12-3/TRBV12-4
CDR3: CASSPGQLITEAFF
DNA: TGTGCCAGCAGCCCGGGACAGTTAATCACTGAAGCTTTCTTT

D: NA
size: NA
J: TRBJ1-1
V: TRBV10-1
CDR3: CASSEPTIPGPRTEAFF
DNA: TGCGCCAGCAGTGAGCCAACTATCCCGGGGCCGAGGACTGAAGCTTTCTTT

D: NA
size: few
J: TRBJ2-1
V: TRBV6-1
CDR3: CASRSDSNNEQFF
DNA: TGTGCCAGCAGGTCGGACAGCAACAATGAGCAGTTCTTC

D: TRBD1
size: few
J: TRBJ2-6
V: TRBV10-3
CDR3: CAISDGTGLSGANVLTF
DNA: TGTGCCATCAGTGATGGGACAGGCCTCTCTGGGGCCAACGTCCTGACTTTC

D: NA
size: many
J: TRBJ1-4
V: TRBV12-3/TRBV12-4
CDR3: CASSTPGFREKLFF
DNA: TGTGCCAGCAGTACGCCGGGATTTCGCGAAAAACTGTTTTTT

D: TRBD1
size: NA
J: TRBJ2-3
V: TRBV9
CDR3: CASSASGTGQGTGTTDTQYF
DNA: TGTGCCAGCAGCGCCTCCGGGACAGGCCAGGGAACTGGGACCACAGATACGCAGTATTTT

D: NA
size: NA
J: TRBJ2-1
V: TRBV7-2
CDR3: CASSLTAGLFNEQFF
DNA: TGTGCCAGCAGCTTAACGGCGGGGTTGTTCAATGAGCAGTTCTTC

D: TRBD1
size: many
J: TRBJ2-5
V: TRBV6-1
CDR3: CASSRGTGRGLETQYF
DNA: TGTGCCAGCAGCAGAGGGACAGGTCGGGGCTTAGAGACCCAGTACTTC

D: TRBD2
size: many
J: TRBJ2-5
V: TRBV4-1
CDR3: CASSPRGAGGDETQYF
DNA: TGCGCCAGCAGCCCCCGAGGCGCGGGGGGGGATGAGACCCAGTACTTC

D: NA
size: NA
J: TRBJ2-3
V: TRBV20-1
CDR3: CSAWMGSGTDTQYF
DNA: TGCAGTGCTTGGATGGGTAGCGGCACAGATACGCAGTATTTT

D: NA
size: NA
J: TRBJ2-5
V: TRBV3-1
CDR3: CASSQAGAQETQYF
DNA: TGTGCCAGCAGCCAGGCAGGGGCCCAAGAGACCCAGTACTTC

D: TRBD1
size: few
J: TRBJ2-5
V: TRBV5-1
CDR3: CASSRQGAAQETQYF
DNA: TGCGCCAGCAGCAGACAGGGAGCAGCCCAAGAGACCCAGTACTTC

D: NA
size: NA
J: TRBJ2-1
V: TRBV28
CDR3: CASSPPTRLDEQFF
DNA: TGTGCCAGCAGTCCACCGACTAGGTTGGATGAGCAGTTCTTC

D: NA
size: once
J: TRBJ1-5
V: TRBV12-3/TRBV12-4
CDR3: CASNGDGSNQPQHF
DNA: TGTGCCAGCAACGGGGACGGTAGCAATCAGCCCCAGCATTTT

D: NA
size: few
J: TRBJ2-7
V: TRBV9
CDR3: CASSVDEGPYEQYF
DNA: TGTGCCAGCAGCGTAGATGAAGGGCCCTACGAGCAGTACTTC

D: NA
size: NA
J: TRBJ1-1
V: TRBV5-1
CDR3: CASSYNNAEAFF
DNA: TGCGCCAGCAGCTATAACAACGCTGAAGCTTTCTTT

D: NA
size: NA
J: TRBJ2-1
V: TRBV7-9
CDR3: CASSFDTSCNEQFF
DNA: TGTGCCAGCAGCTTTGACACCAGCTGCAATGAGCAGTTCTTC

D: NA
size: NA
J: TRBJ2-7
V: TRBV9
CDR3: CASSAWGGQYEQYF
DNA: TGTGCCAGCAGCGCGTGGGGGGGACAGTACGAGCAGTACTTC

D: NA
size: many
J: TRBJ2-7
V: TRBV29-1
CDR3: CSADLDYEQYF
DNA: TGCAGCGCCGACTTGGACTACGAGCAGTACTTC

D: TRBD2
size: NA
J: TRBJ2-6
V: TRBV5-1
CDR3: CASSFTGGTGANVLTF
DNA: TGCGCCAGCAGCTTCACGGGGGGGACTGGGGCCAACGTCCTGACTTTC

D: NA
size: NA
J: TRBJ2-1
V: TRBV20-1
CDR3: CSARSGQSTGNEQFF
DNA: TGCAGTGCCCGCTCCGGACAGTCCACAGGGAATGAGCAGTTCTTC

D: NA
size: NA
J: TRBJ1-5
V: TRBV27
CDR3: CASSSGFSNQPQHF
DNA: TGTGCCAGCAGTTCTGGGTTTAGCAATCAGCCCCAGCATTTT

D: TRBD2
size: many
J: TRBJ2-5
V: TRBV29-1
CDR3: CSVELLAGGRETQYF
DNA: TGCAGCGTTGAATTACTAGCGGGGGGGCGAGAGACCCAGTACTTC

D: TRBD1
size: NA
J: TRBJ2-2
V: TRBV5-1
CDR3: CASSFTGADTGELFF
DNA: TGCGCCAGCAGCTTCACAGGGGCAGACACCGGGGAGCTGTTTTTT

D: NA
size: NA
J: TRBJ2-7
V: TRBV20-1
CDR3: CSARDMKSYYEQYF
DNA: TGCAGTGCTAGAGATATGAAGTCTTACTACGAGCAGTACTTC

D: NA
size: NA
J: TRBJ1-4
V: TRBV7-9
CDR3: CASSRRREATNEKLFF
DNA: TGTGCCAGCAGCCGGAGGCGGGAGGCAACTAATGAAAAACTGTTTTTT

D: TRBD2
size: NA
J: TRBJ2-1
V: TRBV4-1
CDR3: CASSQEIGSGGYYRFF
DNA: TGCGCCAGCAGCCAAGAAATAGGGAGCGGGGGCTATTATAGGTTCTTC

D: TRBD1
size: NA
J: TRBJ1-2
V: TRBV28
CDR3: CASSSPGTGGNYGYTF
DNA: TGTGCCAGCAGTTCGCCCGGGACAGGGGGTAACTATGGCTACACCTTC